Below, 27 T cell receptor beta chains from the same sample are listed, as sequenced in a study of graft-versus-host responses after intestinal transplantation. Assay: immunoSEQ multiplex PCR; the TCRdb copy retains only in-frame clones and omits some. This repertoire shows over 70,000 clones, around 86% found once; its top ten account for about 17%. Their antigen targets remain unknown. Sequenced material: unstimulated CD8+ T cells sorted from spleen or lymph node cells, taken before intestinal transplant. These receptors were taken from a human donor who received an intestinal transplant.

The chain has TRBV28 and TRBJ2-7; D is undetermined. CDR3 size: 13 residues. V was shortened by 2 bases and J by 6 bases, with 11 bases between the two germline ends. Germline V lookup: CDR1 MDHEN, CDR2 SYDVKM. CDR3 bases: TGTGCCAGCAGTTTAGGAATGGTGACCGAGCAGTACTTC. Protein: CASSLGMVTEQYF.

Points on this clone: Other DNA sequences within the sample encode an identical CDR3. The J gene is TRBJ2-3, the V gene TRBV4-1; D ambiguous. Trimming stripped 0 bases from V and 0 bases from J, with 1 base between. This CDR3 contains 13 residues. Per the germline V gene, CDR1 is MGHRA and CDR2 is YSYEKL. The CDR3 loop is CASSQESTDTQYF. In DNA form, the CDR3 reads TGCGCCAGCAGCCAAGAAAGCACAGATACGCAGTATTTT.

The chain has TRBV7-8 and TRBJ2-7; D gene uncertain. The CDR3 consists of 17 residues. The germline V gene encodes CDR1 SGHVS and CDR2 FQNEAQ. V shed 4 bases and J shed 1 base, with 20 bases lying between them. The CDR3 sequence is CASSSLVFSPVSYEQYF. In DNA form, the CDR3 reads TGTGCCAGCAGCTCCTTAGTTTTCAGCCCCGTATCCTACGAGCAGTACTTC.

The CDR3, as DNA: TGTGCCAGCAGCACGACCGGGACCGTCACCGGGGAGCTGTTTTTT. Its translation is CASSTTGTVTGELFF. This rearrangement joins TRBV9 to TRBJ2-2; D possibly matches TRBD1 or TRBD2 (5 bases each). Germline CDR1 reads SGDLS; CDR2 reads YYNGEE. CDR3 length: 15 residues. Trimming took off 4 bases at V and 4 bases at J, with 14 bases between the two ends.

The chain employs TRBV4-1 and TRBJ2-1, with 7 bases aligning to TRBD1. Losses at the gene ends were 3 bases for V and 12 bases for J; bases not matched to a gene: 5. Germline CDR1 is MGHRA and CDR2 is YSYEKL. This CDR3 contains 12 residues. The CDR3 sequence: CASSQPEGAQFF. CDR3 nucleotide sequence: TGCGCCAGCAGCCAGCCAGAGGGGGCGCAGTTCTTC.

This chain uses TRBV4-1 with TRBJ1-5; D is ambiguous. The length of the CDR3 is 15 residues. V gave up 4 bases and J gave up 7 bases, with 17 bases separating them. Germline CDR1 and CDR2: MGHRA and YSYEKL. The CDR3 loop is CASSPTGELNQPQHF. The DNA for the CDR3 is TGCGCCAGCAGCCCAACGGGAGAACTTAACCAGCCCCAGCATTTT.

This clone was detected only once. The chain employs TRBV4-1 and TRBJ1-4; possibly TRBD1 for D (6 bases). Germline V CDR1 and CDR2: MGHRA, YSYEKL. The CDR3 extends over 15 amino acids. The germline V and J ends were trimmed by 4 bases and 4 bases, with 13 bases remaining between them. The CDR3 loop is CASSLETGLNEKLFF. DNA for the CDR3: TGCGCCAGCAGCCTCGAGACAGGTCTTAATGAAAAACTGTTTTTT.

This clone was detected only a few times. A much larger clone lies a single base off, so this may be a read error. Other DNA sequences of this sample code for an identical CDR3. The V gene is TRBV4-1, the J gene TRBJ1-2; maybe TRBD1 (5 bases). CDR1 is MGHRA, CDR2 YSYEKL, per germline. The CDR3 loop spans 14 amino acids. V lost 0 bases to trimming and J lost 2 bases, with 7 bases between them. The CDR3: CASSQEEGNYGYTF. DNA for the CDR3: TGCGCCAGCAGCCAAGAGGAGGGGAACTATGGCTACACCTTC.

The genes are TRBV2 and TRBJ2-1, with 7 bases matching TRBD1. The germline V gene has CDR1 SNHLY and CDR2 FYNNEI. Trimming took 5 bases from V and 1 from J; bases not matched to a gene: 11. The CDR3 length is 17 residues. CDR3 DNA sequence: TGTGCCAGCAGTAAACTTCGTGGACAGGTATCCTACAATGAGCAGTTCTTC. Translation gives CASSKLRGQVSYNEQFF.

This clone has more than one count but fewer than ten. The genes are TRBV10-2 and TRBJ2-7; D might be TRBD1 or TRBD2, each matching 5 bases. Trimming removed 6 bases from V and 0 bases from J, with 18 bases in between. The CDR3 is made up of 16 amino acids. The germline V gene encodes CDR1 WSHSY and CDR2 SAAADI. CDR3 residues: CASRPMRGSLSYEQYF. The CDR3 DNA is TGCGCCAGCAGGCCCATGAGGGGCTCGCTCTCCTACGAGCAGTACTTC.

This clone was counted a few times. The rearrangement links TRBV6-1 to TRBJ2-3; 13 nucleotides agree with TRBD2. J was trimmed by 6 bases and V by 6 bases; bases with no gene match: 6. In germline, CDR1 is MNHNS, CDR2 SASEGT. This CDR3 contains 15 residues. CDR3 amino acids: CASRLLAGGRDTQYF. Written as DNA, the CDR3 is TGTGCCAGCAGGTTACTAGCGGGGGGGAGGGATACGCAGTATTTT.

CDR3 sequence reads: CSLADFYEQYF. CDR3 nucleotide sequence: TGCAGTTTGGCGGACTTCTACGAGCAGTACTTC. V is TRBV20-1 and J is TRBJ2-7; D may be TRBD2 (5 bases). Germline V gives CDR1 DFQATT, CDR2 SNEGSKA (reference sequence). V lost 8 bases and J 3 bases, leaving 11 bases between the germline ends. CDR3 length: 11 residues.

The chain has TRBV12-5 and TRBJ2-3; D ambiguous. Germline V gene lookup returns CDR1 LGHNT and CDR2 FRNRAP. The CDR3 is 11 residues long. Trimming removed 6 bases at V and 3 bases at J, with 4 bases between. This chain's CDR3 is CASGHTDTQYF. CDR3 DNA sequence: TGTGCTAGTGGCCATACAGATACGCAGTATTTT.

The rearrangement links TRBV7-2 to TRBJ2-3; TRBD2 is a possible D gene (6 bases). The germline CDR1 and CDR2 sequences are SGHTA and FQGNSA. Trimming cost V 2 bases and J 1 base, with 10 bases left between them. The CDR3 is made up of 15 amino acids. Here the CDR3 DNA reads TGTGCCAGCAGCTTAACTAGCATGGGCACAGATACGCAGTATTTT. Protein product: CASSLTSMGTDTQYF.

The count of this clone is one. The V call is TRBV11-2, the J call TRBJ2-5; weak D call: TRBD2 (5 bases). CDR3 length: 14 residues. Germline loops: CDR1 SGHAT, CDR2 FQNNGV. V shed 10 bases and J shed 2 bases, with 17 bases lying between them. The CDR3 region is CATSGFRRQETQYF. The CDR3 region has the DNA TGTGCCACTTCGGGATTTAGGCGGCAAGAGACCCAGTACTTC.

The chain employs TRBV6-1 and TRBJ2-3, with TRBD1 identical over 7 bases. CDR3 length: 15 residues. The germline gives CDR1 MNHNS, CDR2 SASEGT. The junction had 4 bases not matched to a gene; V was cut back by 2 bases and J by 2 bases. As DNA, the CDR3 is TGTGCCAGCAGTGAATGGGACAGCCCCACAGATACGCAGTATTTT. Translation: CASSEWDSPTDTQYF.

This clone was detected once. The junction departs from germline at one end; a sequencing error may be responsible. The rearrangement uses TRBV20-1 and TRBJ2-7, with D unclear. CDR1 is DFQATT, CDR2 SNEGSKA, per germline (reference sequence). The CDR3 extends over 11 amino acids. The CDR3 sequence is CSEPVGREQYF. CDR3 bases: TGTTCGGAGCCGGTCGGTCGGGAGCAGTACTTC.

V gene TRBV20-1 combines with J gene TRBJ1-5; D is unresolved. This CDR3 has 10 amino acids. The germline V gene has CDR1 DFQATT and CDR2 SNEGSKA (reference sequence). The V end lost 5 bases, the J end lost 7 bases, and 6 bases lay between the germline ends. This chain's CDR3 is CSAATQPQHF. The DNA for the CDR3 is TGCAGTGCTGCGACCCAGCCCCAGCATTTT.

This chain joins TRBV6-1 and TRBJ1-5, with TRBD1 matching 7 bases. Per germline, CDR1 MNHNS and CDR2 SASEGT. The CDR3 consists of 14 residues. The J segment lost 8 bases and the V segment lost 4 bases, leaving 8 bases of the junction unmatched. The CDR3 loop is CASSARTGEKPQHF. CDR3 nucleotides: TGTGCCAGCAGTGCACGGACAGGTGAAAAGCCCCAGCATTTT.

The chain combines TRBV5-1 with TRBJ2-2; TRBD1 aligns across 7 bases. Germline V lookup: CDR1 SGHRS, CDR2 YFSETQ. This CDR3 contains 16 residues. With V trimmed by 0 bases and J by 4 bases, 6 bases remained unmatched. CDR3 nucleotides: TGCGCCAGCAGCTTGGCCCGGGACAGCGGCACCGGGGAGCTGTTTTTT. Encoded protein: CASSLARDSGTGELFF.

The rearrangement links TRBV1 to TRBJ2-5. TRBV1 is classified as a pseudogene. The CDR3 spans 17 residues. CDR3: CTSSQVGHRGEAVTQYF. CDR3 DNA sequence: TGCACCAGCAGCCAAGTCGGGCATCGTGGTGAGGCTGTGACCCAGTACTTC.

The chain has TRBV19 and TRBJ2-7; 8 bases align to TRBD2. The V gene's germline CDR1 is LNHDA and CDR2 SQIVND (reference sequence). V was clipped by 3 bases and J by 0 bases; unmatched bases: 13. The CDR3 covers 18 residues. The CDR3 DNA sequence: TGTGCCAGTAGTATTGGCTCGGGAGGGTCGGGTCACTCCTACGAGCAGTACTTC. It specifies CASSIGSGGSGHSYEQYF.

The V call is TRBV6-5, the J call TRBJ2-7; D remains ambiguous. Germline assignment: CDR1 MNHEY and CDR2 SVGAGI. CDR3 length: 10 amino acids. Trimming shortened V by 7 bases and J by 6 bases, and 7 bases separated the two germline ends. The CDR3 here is CASTLGEQYF. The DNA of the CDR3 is TGTGCCAGCACCCTGGGCGAGCAGTACTTC.

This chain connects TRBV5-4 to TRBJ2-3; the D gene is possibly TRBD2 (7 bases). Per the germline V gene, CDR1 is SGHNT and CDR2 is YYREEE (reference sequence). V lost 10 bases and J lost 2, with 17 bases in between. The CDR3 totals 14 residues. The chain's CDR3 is CAGGAAGPTDTQYF. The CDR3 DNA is TGTGCCGGGGGGGCGGCAGGGCCCACAGATACGCAGTATTTT.

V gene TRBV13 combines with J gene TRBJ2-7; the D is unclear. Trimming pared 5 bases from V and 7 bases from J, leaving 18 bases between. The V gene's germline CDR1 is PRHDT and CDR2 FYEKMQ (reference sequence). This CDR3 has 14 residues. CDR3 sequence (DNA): TGTGCCAGCAGCCTCGGGCCTTTGGGTGGGGAGCAGTACTTC. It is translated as CASSLGPLGGEQYF.

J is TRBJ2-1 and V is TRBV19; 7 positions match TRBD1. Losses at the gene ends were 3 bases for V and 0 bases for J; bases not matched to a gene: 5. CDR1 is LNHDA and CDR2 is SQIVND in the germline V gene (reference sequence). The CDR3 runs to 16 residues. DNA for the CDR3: TGTGCCAGTAGTATCCCCGACAGGGCCTCCTACAATGAGCAGTTCTTC. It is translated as CASSIPDRASYNEQFF.

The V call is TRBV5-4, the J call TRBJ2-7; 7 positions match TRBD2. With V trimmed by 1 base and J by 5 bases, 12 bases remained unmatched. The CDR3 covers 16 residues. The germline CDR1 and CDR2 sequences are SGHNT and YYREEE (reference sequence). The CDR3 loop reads CASSLISGAPYDEQYF. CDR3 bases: TGTGCCAGCAGCTTGATAAGCGGGGCTCCCTATGACGAGCAGTACTTC.